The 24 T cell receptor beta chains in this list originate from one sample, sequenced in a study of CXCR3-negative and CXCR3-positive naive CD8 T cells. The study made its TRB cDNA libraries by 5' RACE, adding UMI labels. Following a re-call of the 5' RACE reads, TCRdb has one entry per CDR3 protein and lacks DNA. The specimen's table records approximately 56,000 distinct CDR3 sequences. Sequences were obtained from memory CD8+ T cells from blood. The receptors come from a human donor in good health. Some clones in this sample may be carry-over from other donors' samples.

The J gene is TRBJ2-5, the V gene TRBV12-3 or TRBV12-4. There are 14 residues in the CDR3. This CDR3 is CASSFISLQETQYF.

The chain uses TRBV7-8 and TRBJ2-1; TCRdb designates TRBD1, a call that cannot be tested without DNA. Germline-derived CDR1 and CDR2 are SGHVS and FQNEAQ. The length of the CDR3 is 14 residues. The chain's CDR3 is CASSLAPGRKLSCF.

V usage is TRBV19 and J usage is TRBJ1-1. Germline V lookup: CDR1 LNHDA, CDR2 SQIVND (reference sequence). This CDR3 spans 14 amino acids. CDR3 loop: CASSIMSQNTEAFF.

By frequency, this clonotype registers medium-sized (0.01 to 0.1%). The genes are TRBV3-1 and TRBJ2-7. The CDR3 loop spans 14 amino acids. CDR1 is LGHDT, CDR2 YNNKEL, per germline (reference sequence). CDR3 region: CASPRRDSSYEQYF.

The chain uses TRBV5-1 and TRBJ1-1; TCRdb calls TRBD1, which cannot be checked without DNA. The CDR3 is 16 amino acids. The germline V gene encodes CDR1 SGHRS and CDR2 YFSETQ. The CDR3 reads CASSLADRGKNTEAFF.

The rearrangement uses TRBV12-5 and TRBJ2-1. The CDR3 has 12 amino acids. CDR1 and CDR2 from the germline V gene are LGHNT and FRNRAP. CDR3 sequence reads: CASGLRANEQFF. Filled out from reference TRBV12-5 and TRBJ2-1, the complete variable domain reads DARVTQTPRHKVTEMGQEVTMRCQPILGHNTVFWYRQTMMQGLELLAYFRNRAPLDDSGMPKDRFSAEMPDATLATLKIQPSEPRDSAVYFCASGLRANEQFFGPGTRLTVL.

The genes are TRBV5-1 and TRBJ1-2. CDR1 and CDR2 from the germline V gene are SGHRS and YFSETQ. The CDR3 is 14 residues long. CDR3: CASSLGGTGPGYTF.

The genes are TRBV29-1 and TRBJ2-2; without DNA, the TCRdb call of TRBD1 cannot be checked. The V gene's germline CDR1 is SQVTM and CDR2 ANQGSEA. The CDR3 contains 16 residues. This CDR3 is CSVELLTGGHTGELFF.

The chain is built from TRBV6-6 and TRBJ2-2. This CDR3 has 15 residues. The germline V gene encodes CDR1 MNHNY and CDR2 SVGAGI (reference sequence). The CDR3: CASSYGSANTGELFF.

CDR3 residues: CATSRDPLAGGHSYNEQFF. This rearrangement joins TRBV15 to TRBJ2-1; TCRdb returns TRBD2, unconfirmable since there is no DNA. The CDR3 length is 19 residues. The germline CDR1 and CDR2 sequences are LNHNV and YYDKDF (reference sequence).

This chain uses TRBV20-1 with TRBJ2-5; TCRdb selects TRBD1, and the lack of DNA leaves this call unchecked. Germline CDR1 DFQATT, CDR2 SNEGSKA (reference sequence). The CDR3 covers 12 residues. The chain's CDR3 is CSALGQKETQYF.

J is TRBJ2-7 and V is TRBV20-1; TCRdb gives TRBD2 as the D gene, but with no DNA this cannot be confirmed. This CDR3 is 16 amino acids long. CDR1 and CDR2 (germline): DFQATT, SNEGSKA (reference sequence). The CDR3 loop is CSARDLEGTGPYEQYF.

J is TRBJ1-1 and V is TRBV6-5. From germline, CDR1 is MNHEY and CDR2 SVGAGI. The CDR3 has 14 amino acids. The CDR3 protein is CASSYSGVRAEAFF.

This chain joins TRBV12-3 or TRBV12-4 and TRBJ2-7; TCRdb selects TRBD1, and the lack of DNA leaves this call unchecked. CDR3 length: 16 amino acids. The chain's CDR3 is CASSPTGTPSSYEQYF.

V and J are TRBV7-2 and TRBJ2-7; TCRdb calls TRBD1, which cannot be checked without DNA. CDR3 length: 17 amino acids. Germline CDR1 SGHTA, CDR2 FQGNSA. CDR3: CASSLSPIAGGLHEQYF.

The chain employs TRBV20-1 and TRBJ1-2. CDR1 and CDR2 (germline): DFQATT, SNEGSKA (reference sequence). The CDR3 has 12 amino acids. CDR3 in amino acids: CSAREVDYGYTF.

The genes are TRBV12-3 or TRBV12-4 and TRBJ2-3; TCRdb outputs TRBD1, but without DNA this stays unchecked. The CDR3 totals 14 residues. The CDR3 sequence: CASSTTGQGNTQYF.

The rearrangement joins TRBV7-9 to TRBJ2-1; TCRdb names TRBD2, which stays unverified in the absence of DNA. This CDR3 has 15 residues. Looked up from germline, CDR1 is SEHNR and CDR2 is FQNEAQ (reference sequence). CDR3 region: CASSPGGGGYNEQFF. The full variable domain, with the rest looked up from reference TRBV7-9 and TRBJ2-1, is DTGVSQNPRHKITKRGQNVTFRCDPISEHNRLYWYRQTLGQGPEFLTYFQNEAQLEKSRLLSDRFSAERPKGSFSTLEIQRTEQGDSAMYLCASSPGGGGYNEQFFGPGTRLTVL.

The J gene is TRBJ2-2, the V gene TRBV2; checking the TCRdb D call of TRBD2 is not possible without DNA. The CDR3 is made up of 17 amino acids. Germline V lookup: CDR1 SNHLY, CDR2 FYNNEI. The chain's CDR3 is CASETGARSSNTGELFF.

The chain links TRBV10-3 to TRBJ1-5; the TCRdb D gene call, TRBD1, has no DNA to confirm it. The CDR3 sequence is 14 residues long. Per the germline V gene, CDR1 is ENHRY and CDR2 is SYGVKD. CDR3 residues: CAISATGGNQPQHF.

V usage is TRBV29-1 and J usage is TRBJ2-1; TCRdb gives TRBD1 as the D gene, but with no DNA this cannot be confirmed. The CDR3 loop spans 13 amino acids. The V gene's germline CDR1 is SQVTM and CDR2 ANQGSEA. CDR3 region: CSVYESRDNEQFF.

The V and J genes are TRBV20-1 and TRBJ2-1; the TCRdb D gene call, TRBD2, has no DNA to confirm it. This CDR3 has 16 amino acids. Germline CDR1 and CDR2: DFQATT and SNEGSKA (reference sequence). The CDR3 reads CSARDGAGGSYNEQFF.

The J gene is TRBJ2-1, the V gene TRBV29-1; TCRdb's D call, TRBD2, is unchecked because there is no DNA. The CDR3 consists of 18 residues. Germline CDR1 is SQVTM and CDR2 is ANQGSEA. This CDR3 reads CSVESGRDRINSYNEQFF.

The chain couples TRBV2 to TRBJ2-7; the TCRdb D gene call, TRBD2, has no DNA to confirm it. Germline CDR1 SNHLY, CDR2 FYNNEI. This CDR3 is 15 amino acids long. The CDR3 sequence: CASIKISQNTYEQYF.